Below, one TCR beta chain is given with its context. Researchers sorted participants into cohorts using their self-reported clinical history. For recovered donors of Cohort 3, there were two negative PCRs, clearance, or symptom resolution. The entry originates in a study of blood T cell repertoires in COVID-19. As for the study in general: COVID-19 samples from acute and convalescent phases originated in the United States, Italy and Spain. T cells, B-cell-depleted T cells, or PBMCs provided the cDNA or gDNA that served as material.

TCRdb's table, derived via immunoSEQ multiplex PCR, lists solely in-frame clones and lacks some. The repertoire holds 200,000 to 250,000 clones, roughly 89% seen once, with about 7% in the top ten. The CDR3 covers 11 residues. Germline-derived CDR1 and CDR2 are GTSNPN and SVGIG (reference sequence). V lost 5 bases, J lost 6 bases, and 3 bases stayed unmatched. This clonotype was sampled from a woman aged 40 to 49 who had recovered from COVID-19. Sequenced: PBMCs or T cells enriched from blood (not recorded which). V gene TRBV30 combines with J gene TRBJ1-1, with 7 bases that match TRBD1. The CDR3 here is CAWDRAAEAFF. Written as DNA, the CDR3 is TGTGCCTGGGACAGGGCAGCTGAAGCTTTCTTT. Variable domain in full (rest from reference TRBV30 and TRBJ1-1): SQTIHQWPATLVQPVGSPLSLECTVEGTSNPNLYWYRQAAGRGLQLLFYSVGIGQISSEVPQNLSASRPQDRQFILSSKKLLLSDSGFYLCAWDRAAEAFFGQGTRLTVV.